In this sample, the clone carrying this T cell receptor (beta chain) turned up many times. The antigen is undetermined. TCRdb fed the 5' RACE reads into MiXCR, producing one record per CDR3 protein. The data contain about 100,000 distinct CDR3 sequences, roughly 6% of them singletons. These data originate in a study of identical twins. Study-level points and caveats: These conclusions were based on statistical analysis (cross-sectional, not following the same donors).

This TCR derives from a woman between 50 and 59 years old in good health. Sample: memory T cells sorted from blood.

CDR3 in DNA: TGCGCCAGCAGCTTGCGACAGGGCGTCAATCAGCCCCAGCATTTT. It encodes CASSLRQGVNQPQHF. The chain joins TRBV5-1 to TRBJ1-5; 7 bases are shared with TRBD1. The CDR3 has 15 amino acids. Trimming removed 1 base from V and 3 bases from J; junction bases left unmatched: 4. From germline, CDR1 is SGHRS and CDR2 YFSETQ.